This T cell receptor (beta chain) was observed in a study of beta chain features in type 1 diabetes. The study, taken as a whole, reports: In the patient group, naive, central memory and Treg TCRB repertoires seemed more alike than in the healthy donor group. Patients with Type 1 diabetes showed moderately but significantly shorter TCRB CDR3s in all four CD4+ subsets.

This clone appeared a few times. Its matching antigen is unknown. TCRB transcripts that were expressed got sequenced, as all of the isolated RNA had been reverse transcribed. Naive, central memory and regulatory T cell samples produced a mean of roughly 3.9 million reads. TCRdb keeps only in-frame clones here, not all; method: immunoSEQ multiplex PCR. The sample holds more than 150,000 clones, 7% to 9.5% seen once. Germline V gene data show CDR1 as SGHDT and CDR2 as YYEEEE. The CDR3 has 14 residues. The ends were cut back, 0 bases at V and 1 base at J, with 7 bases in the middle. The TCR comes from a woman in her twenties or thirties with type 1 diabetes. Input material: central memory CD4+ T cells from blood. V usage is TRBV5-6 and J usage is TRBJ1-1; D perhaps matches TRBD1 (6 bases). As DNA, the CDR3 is TGTGCCAGCAGCTTGGTAGGGGGGAACACTGAAGCTTTCTTT. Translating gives CASSLVGGNTEAFF.